This entry is about one T cell receptor beta chain. As yet, its antigen is unknown. Per the germline V gene, CDR1 is SQVTM and CDR2 is ANQGSEA. This CDR3 comprises 13 residues. Trimming left V 4 bases short and J 1 base short, with 10 bases between. This sample stems from a study of T cell responses to AZD1222 COVID-19 vaccine. Regarding the study as a whole: The reported proportion of spike-specific TCRs targeting unmutated variant regions was nearly half. Two AZD1222 doses significantly raised spike-specific TCR breadth and depth over controls.

Assay: immunoSEQ multiplex PCR; the TCRdb copy retains only in-frame clones and omits some. The table shows approximately 84,000 clones, with about 89% occurring only once. Sequencing was performed on peripheral blood, taken on day 0 of AZD1222 vaccination. The source of this sequence is an adult in good health. The chain uses TRBV29-1 and TRBJ1-1; the D gene is possibly TRBD1 (5 bases). CDR3 nucleotide sequence: TGCAGCGTTGGAGTAAGGGGGAACACTGAAGCTTTCTTT. It encodes CSVGVRGNTEAFF.